Given below is one T cell receptor beta chain in context. The antigen is undetermined. The entry originates in a study of T cell responses to AZD1222 COVID-19 vaccine. Method: immunoSEQ multiplex PCR; TCRdb's copy keeps in-frame clones and lacks some. The sample has roughly 120,000 clones, about 85% seen once. This CDR3 is 15 amino acids long. The junction had 14 bases not matched to a gene; V was cut back by 10 bases and J by 5 bases. The germline V gene encodes CDR1 MDHEN and CDR2 SYDVKM. Whole-study results and caveats: Repertoire collection took place solely once the T cell response had peaked. Baseline antibody screening turned up just a handful of seropositive AZD1222 recipients.

The material was peripheral blood, obtained on day 0 of AZD1222 vaccination. This receptor was taken from an adult in good health. This chain links TRBV28 with TRBJ1-1, with 9 nucleotides matching TRBD1. Here the CDR3 DNA reads TGTGCCACCGGAACAGGGGGCGTCGACGGGACTGAAGCTTTCTTT. Its protein is CATGTGGVDGTEAFF.